Following are 26 T cell receptor beta chains from one sample sequenced in a study of blood T cell repertoires in COVID-19. Assay used: immunoSEQ multiplex PCR; TCRdb lists only in-frame clones, some missing. The sample records fewer than 350,000 clones, about 88% being singletons. Sequencing was performed on PBMCs or T cells enriched from blood (not recorded which). Receptor source: a woman in her thirties or forties who had recovered from COVID-19.

This chain uses TRBV5-5 with TRBJ2-1, with a weak D call TRBD2 (6 bases). CDR1 SGHKS and CDR2 YYEKEE come from the germline V gene (reference sequence). The CDR3 is 14 residues long. Trimming left V 4 bases short and J 7 bases short, with 15 bases between. CDR3 sequence reads: CASSLTRRVNEQFF. CDR3 DNA: TGTGCCAGCAGCCTCACTAGGAGGGTTAATGAGCAGTTCTTC.

The gene calls are TRBV3-1 (or the pseudogene TRBV3-2) and TRBJ1-2; TRBD1 aligns across 9 bases. CDR1 is LGHDT, CDR2 YNNKEL, per germline (reference sequence). The CDR3 runs to 16 residues. The V gene end was trimmed by 4 bases and the J gene end by 3 bases; junction bases not matched to a gene: 9. CDR3 nucleotide sequence: TGTGCCAGCAGCCTACACCCCACAGGGGGCTACTATGGCTACACCTTC. Its protein product is CASSLHPTGGYYGYTF.

This clone was detected only a few times. The CDR3 spells CASSLGPGANTGELFF. For the CDR3, the DNA is TGTGCCAGCAGTTTAGGGCCGGGAGCGAACACCGGGGAGCTGTTTTTT. The chain joins TRBV28 to TRBJ2-2, with a tentative D call TRBD2 (6 bases). In germline, CDR1 is MDHEN, CDR2 SYDVKM. Trimming removed 2 bases at V and 0 bases at J, with 10 bases between. There are 16 residues in the CDR3.

The chain uses TRBV21-1 and TRBJ2-3; the table assigns TRBD1, which was not confirmed against the DNA. TRBV21-1 is shown as a pseudogene. The CDR3 totals 21 residues. The CDR3 sequence is CASSKGPGTGKPISGTDTQYF. In nucleotides, the CDR3 is TGTGCCAGCAGCAAAGGACCCGGGACAGGGAAACCTATCAGTGGCACAGATACGCAGTATTTT.

The chain links TRBV12-3 or TRBV12-4 to TRBJ1-2; possibly TRBD1 for D (6 bases). V was trimmed by 3 bases and J by 8 bases, leaving 13 bases between them. This CDR3 region has 13 residues. The CDR3: CASSFPGGLGYTF. CDR3 DNA sequence: TGTGCCAGCAGTTTTCCGGGGGGCTTAGGCTACACCTTC.

The chain recombines TRBV2 with TRBJ1-5; D is possibly TRBD1 (5 bases). The CDR3 is 13 amino acids. Trimming shortened V by 6 bases and J by 1 base, and 7 bases separated the two germline ends. Germline-derived CDR1 and CDR2 are SNHLY and FYNNEI. The CDR3, as DNA: TGTGCCAGCAGGACAGAAAGCAATCAGCCCCAGCATTTT. As protein: CASRTESNQPQHF.

The chain joins TRBV27 to TRBJ2-2; TRBD1 matches at 8 bases. CDR1 and CDR2 (germline): MNHEY, SMNVEV (reference sequence). Trimming took 2 bases from V and 4 from J; bases not matched to a gene: 6. This CDR3 contains 16 residues. CDR3 sequence reads: CASSLRQQGATGELFF. In DNA form, the CDR3 reads TGTGCCAGCAGTTTACGCCAGCAGGGGGCCACCGGGGAGCTGTTTTTT.

V gene TRBV11-3 combines with J gene TRBJ2-1; D gene ambiguous. Germline CDR1 and CDR2: SGHNT and YENEEA. The CDR3 has 15 amino acids. Trimming took 4 bases from V and 3 from J, leaving 13 bases between them. The CDR3 sequence is CASSSRMADYNEQFF. DNA of the CDR3: TGTGCCAGCAGCTCACGTATGGCAGACTACAATGAGCAGTTCTTC.

The chain links TRBV11-1 to TRBJ1-2; 7 bases match TRBD1. V gave up 5 bases and J gave up 2 bases; unmatched junction bases: 2. The CDR3 is 13 amino acids. Germline CDR1 reads SGHAT; CDR2 reads FQDESV (reference sequence). In DNA form, the CDR3 reads TGTGCCAGCAGCCCGACAGGGAACTATGGCTACACCTTC. Its protein product is CASSPTGNYGYTF.

The chain carries TRBV28 and TRBJ2-1, with D tentatively TRBD2 (5 bases). The V end was cut by 1 base, the J end by 9 bases, with 10 bases between. CDR1 and CDR2 (germline): MDHEN, SYDVKM. CDR3 length: 13 amino acids. The CDR3 DNA is TGTGCCAGCAGTTTATTGAGGGATTCTGAGCAGTTCTTC. Its translation is CASSLLRDSEQFF.

In the case of this clone: In the same sample, other DNA sequences code for this CDR3. This chain connects TRBV18 to TRBJ2-5, with D maybe TRBD2 (6 bases). The CDR3 is made up of 13 amino acids. Trimming removed 1 base from V and 4 bases from J, with 7 bases in between. Germline V gives CDR1 KGHSH, CDR2 LQKENI. Here the CDR3 reads CASSPRGGETQYF. In DNA form, the CDR3 reads TGTGCCAGCTCACCACGGGGAGGAGAGACCCAGTACTTC.

This chain connects TRBV11-3 to TRBJ2-7, with 8 bases identical to TRBD2. V shed 8 bases, J shed 0 bases, and the junction held 9 bases outside the gene matches. There are 15 residues in the CDR3. In germline, CDR1 is SGHNT, CDR2 YENEEA. The CDR3 sequence: CASGESGSHSYEQYF. The DNA for the CDR3 is TGTGCCAGCGGAGAGAGCGGGAGCCACTCCTACGAGCAGTACTTC. The entire variable domain, with the rest obtained from reference TRBV11-3 and TRBJ2-7, is as follows: EAGVVQSPRYKIIEKKQPVAFWCNPISGHNTLYWYLQNLGQGPELLIRYENEEAVDDSQLPKDRFSAERLKGVDSTLKIQPAELGDSAVYLCASGESGSHSYEQYFGPGTRLTVT.

The chain joins TRBV7-3 to TRBJ2-1; D may be TRBD1 (5 bases). CDR1 SGHTA and CDR2 FQGTGA come from the germline V gene. The CDR3 is 13 amino acids. Trimming cost V 2 bases and J 5 bases, with 7 bases left between them. DNA for the CDR3: TGTGCCAGCAGCTTAGGCAGGGACAATGAGCAGTTCTTC. It translates to CASSLGRDNEQFF.

V and J are TRBV28 and TRBJ2-7, with 7 nucleotides matching TRBD1. The CDR3 has 18 amino acids. CDR1 is MDHEN and CDR2 is SYDVKM in the germline V gene. J gave up 1 base and V 4 bases, and 16 bases lay outside the gene matches. The CDR3 loop reads CASSSPRYRAGGSYEQYF. DNA of the CDR3: TGTGCCAGCAGTTCCCCCCGGTATCGGGCAGGGGGTTCCTACGAGCAGTACTTC.

This clone was found a few times. The V gene is TRBV7-8, the J gene TRBJ2-7; tentatively, D is TRBD1 (6 bases). The V end was cut by 1 base, the J end by 2 bases, with 12 bases between. The CDR3 runs 15 residues. From germline, CDR1 is SGHVS and CDR2 FQNEAQ. The CDR3 spells CASSLVGRGPYEQYF. CDR3 nucleotides: TGTGCCAGCAGCTTAGTTGGCAGGGGCCCCTACGAGCAGTACTTC.

The CDR3 nucleotides are TGTGCCAGCAGCCTAAGCCGATATGGCTACACCTTC. Translated, it gives CASSLSRYGYTF. V usage is TRBV3-1 (or the pseudogene TRBV3-2) and J usage is TRBJ1-2; D unresolved. V lost 4 bases, J lost 5 bases, and 8 bases lay in between. The V gene's germline CDR1 is LGHDT and CDR2 YNNKEL (reference sequence). This CDR3 has 12 amino acids.

The V call is TRBV7-9, the J call TRBJ2-7, with a weak D call TRBD2 (7 bases). The CDR3 loop spans 14 amino acids. With 1 base removed from V and 5 bases from J, the gap between germline ends came to 12 bases. The V gene's germline CDR1 is SEHNR and CDR2 FQNEAQ (reference sequence). The DNA of the CDR3 is TGTGCCAGCAGCTTAGATGGGGGGGCGGACGAGCAGTACTTC. It codes for CASSLDGGADEQYF.

The chain couples TRBV5-6 to TRBJ2-5; D gene uncertain. Deletions cut 0 bases from V and 4 bases from J, with 7 bases between. The germline gives CDR1 SGHDT, CDR2 YYEEEE. The CDR3 loop spans 13 amino acids. The CDR3 sequence is CASSLGRAETQYF. DNA for the CDR3: TGTGCCAGCAGCTTGGGCCGCGCAGAGACCCAGTACTTC.

The chain has TRBV11-2 and TRBJ2-7; D might be TRBD1 (6 bases). The CDR3 contains 16 residues. CDR1 is SGHAT and CDR2 is FQNNGV in the germline V gene. The V and J ends lost 5 bases and 2 bases respectively, with 19 bases between them. CDR3 amino acids: CASSQGTGTLAYEQYF. The CDR3 DNA is TGTGCCAGCAGCCAAGGAACCGGGACATTAGCCTACGAGCAGTACTTC. The whole variable domain, filled in from reference TRBV11-2 and TRBJ2-7, reads EAGVAQSPRYKIIEKRQSVAFWCNPISGHATLYWYQQILGQGPKLLIQFQNNGVVDDSQLPKDRFSAERLKGVDSTLKIQPAKLEDSAVYLCASSQGTGTLAYEQYFGPGTRLTVT.

The chain couples TRBV30 to TRBJ1-3; a possible D gene is TRBD1 (5 bases). Trimming pared 8 bases from V and 0 bases from J, leaving 20 bases between. The length of the CDR3 is 16 residues. The germline gives CDR1 GTSNPN, CDR2 SVGIG (reference sequence). As DNA, the CDR3 is TGTGCCCGGCCCCAGGCCAGGGCGTTCTCTGGAAACACCATATATTTT. It encodes CARPQARAFSGNTIYF.

The chain uses TRBV9 and TRBJ1-3; 8 bases map to TRBD1. Germline CDR1 and CDR2: SGDLS and YYNGEE. This CDR3 region has 15 residues. J lost 5 bases, V lost 3 bases, and 7 bases had no gene match. The CDR3 nucleotides are TGTGCCAGCAGCGCATCGACAGGGGAAAGAAACACCATATATTTT. This sequence encodes CASSASTGERNTIYF.

The DNA of the CDR3 is TGTGCCAGTAGTATTACGGGGGGAGAAAAACTGTTTTTT. Its translation is CASSITGGEKLFF. The chain is built from TRBV19 and TRBJ1-4, with D tentatively TRBD1 (5 bases). Germline V gene data show CDR1 as LNHDA and CDR2 as SQIVND (reference sequence). With 3 bases removed from V and 8 bases from J, the gap between germline ends came to 10 bases. The CDR3 has 13 amino acids.

This chain uses TRBV6-5 with TRBJ1-1; possibly TRBD1 for D (6 bases). There are 12 residues in the CDR3. Germline V gene lookup returns CDR1 MNHEY and CDR2 SVGAGI. Trimming removed 2 bases at V and 8 bases at J, with 9 bases between. CDR3 in amino acids: CASSYDRREAFF. The CDR3 nucleotides are TGTGCCAGCAGTTACGACAGGAGAGAAGCTTTCTTT.

DNA for the CDR3: TGTGCCAGCAGTCCCACACAGGGGAGTGGCTACACCTTC. It encodes CASSPTQGSGYTF. The chain links TRBV6-5 to TRBJ1-2; 7 bases agree with TRBD1. Germline lookup yields CDR1 MNHEY and CDR2 SVGAGI. The CDR3 runs to 13 residues. Losses at the gene ends were 5 bases for V and 7 bases for J; bases not matched to a gene: 7.

This chain connects TRBV2 to TRBJ1-1; D unclear. The CDR3 loop spans 18 amino acids. Looked up from germline, CDR1 is SNHLY and CDR2 is FYNNEI. V was shortened by 6 bases and J by 1 base, with 24 bases between the two germline ends. CDR3 in amino acids: CASRFPVREPLGNTEAFF. For the CDR3, the DNA is TGTGCCAGCAGGTTCCCCGTCCGGGAGCCCCTAGGGAACACTGAAGCTTTCTTT.

J is TRBJ1-2 and V is TRBV3-1 (or the pseudogene TRBV3-2), with TRBD1 identical over 7 bases. V dropped 2 bases and J dropped 6; count of bases not matched to a gene: 15. This CDR3 is 17 amino acids long. Germline V lookup: CDR1 LGHDT, CDR2 YNNKEL (reference sequence). The CDR3 sequence is CASSQYEATGRNNGYTF. CDR3 coding DNA: TGTGCCAGCAGCCAATATGAAGCGACAGGGAGGAATAATGGCTACACCTTC.